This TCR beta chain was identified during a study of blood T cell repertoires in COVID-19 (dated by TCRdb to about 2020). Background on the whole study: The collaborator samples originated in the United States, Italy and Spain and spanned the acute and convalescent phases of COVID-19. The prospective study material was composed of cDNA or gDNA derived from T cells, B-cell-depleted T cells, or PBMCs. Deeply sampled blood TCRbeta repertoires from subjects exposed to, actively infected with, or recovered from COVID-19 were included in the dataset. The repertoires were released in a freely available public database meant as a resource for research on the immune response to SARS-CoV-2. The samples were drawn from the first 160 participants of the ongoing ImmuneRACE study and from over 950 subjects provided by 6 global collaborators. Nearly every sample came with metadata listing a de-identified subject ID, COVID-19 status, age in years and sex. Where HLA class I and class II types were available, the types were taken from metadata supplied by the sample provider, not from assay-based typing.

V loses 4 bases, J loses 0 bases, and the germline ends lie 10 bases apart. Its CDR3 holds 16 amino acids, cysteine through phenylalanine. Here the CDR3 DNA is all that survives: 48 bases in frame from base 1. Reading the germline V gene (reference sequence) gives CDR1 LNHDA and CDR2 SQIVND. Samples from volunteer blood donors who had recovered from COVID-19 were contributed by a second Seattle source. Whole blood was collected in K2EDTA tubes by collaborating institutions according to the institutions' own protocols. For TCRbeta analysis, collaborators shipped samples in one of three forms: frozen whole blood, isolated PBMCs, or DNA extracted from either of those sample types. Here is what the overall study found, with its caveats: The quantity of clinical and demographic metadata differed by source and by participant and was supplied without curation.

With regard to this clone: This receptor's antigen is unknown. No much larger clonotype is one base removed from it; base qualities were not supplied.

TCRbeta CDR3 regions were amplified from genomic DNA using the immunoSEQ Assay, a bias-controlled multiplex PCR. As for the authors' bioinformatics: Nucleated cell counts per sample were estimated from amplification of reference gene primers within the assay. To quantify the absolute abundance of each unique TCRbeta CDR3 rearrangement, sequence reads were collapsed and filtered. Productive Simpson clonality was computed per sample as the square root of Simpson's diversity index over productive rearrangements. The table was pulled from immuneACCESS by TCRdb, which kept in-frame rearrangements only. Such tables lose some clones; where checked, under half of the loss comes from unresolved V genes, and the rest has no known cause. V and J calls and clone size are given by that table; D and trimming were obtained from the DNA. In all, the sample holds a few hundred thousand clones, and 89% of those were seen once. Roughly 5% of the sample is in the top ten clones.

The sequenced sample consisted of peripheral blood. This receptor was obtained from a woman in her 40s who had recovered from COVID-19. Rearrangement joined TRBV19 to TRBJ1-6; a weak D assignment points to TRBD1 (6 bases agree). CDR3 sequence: CASSNRVPSYNSPLHF. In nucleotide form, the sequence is TGTGCCAGTAGTAACAGGGTACCCTCCTATAATTCACCCCTCCACTTT.